Each of the 29 T cell receptor beta chains below was sequenced from the same sample in a study of identical twins. TCRdb used MiXCR to reprocess the 5' RACE reads, holding one entry per CDR3 protein. The sample has some 790,000 distinct CDR3 sequences, roughly 18% seen once; the top ten hold roughly 13%. The same sample was also studied in work on T cells expressing NK-cell markers.

The sequenced material came from PBMCs. These TCRs come from a woman aged 18 to 35 in good health.

The rearrangement links TRBV6-1 to TRBJ1-1, with D unclear. The V end was cut by 9 bases, the J end by 3 bases, with 14 bases between. The germline gives CDR1 MNHNS, CDR2 SASEGT. The CDR3 has 13 amino acids. The CDR3 loop is CASVPTGDTEAFF. The CDR3 region has the DNA TGTGCCAGTGTACCAACCGGAGACACTGAAGCTTTCTTT.

V is TRBV20-1 and J is TRBJ2-7; 9 bases line up with TRBD1. V dropped 1 base and J dropped 6; count of bases not matched to a gene: 7. This CDR3 contains 14 residues. Germline V gives CDR1 DFQATT, CDR2 SNEGSKA (reference sequence). The CDR3, as DNA: TGCAGTGCTAGAGTGGACAGGGGACTGCGCGAGCAGTACTTC. It codes for CSARVDRGLREQYF.

This clonotype has ten or more counts. The chain has TRBV5-1 and TRBJ2-1; D ambiguous. Germline CDR1 and CDR2: SGHRS and YFSETQ. This CDR3 is 16 amino acids long. V was clipped by 1 base and J by 0 bases, with 11 bases between them. This CDR3 reads CASSLTTASSYNEQFF. The CDR3 region has the DNA TGCGCCAGCAGCTTGACTACTGCTAGCTCCTACAATGAGCAGTTCTTC.

This clonotype was seen only a few times. The V call is TRBV20-1, the J call TRBJ1-1, with D perhaps matching TRBD1 (6 bases). This CDR3 is built from 13 residues. Between the trimmed V and J ends, which lost 0 bases and 3 bases, there was a span of 8 bases. Per the germline V gene, CDR1 is DFQATT and CDR2 is SNEGSKA (reference sequence). CDR3 sequence: CSARETGYTEAFF. The DNA for the CDR3 is TGCAGTGCTAGAGAGACAGGATACACTGAAGCTTTCTTT.

The V and J genes are TRBV30 and TRBJ1-1; no definite D call. CDR3 length: 11 amino acids. The V and J ends lost 4 bases and 1 base respectively, with 4 bases between them. The germline V gene has CDR1 GTSNPN and CDR2 SVGIG (reference sequence). The CDR3 region has the DNA TGTGCCTGGATCACGAACACTGAAGCTTTCTTT. As protein: CAWITNTEAFF.

The V gene is TRBV12-3 or TRBV12-4, the J gene TRBJ1-2, with TRBD1 matching over 7 bases. The junction had 14 bases not matched to a gene; V was cut back by 7 bases and J by 3 bases. This CDR3 region has 16 residues. The CDR3 region has the DNA TGTGCCAGCATCCGAAAGGGGGCGGGGGACCACTATGGCTACACCTTC. Its translation is CASIRKGAGDHYGYTF.

V usage is TRBV7-8 and J usage is TRBJ2-7; possible D gene TRBD1, 6 bases. Trimming cost V 3 bases and J 6 bases, with 12 bases left between them. The CDR3 loop spans 13 amino acids. Germline loops: CDR1 SGHVS, CDR2 FQNEAQ. The CDR3 here is CASSLTGFSEQYF. The CDR3 DNA sequence: TGTGCCAGCAGCTTGACAGGATTTTCCGAGCAGTACTTC.

V is TRBV5-1 and J is TRBJ2-7, with a possible D match to TRBD2 (6 bases). Looked up from germline, CDR1 is SGHRS and CDR2 is YFSETQ. Trimming shortened V by 4 bases and J by 4 bases, and 15 bases separated the two germline ends. The CDR3 covers 14 residues. DNA of the CDR3: TGCGCCAGCAGCCTATGGGGGGAAGGATACGAGCAGTACTTC. It specifies CASSLWGEGYEQYF.

The rearrangement uses TRBV29-1 and TRBJ1-2; D not resolved. The length of the CDR3 is 10 residues. The germline CDR1 and CDR2 sequences are SQVTM and ANQGSEA. V was clipped by 4 bases and J by 4 bases, with 4 bases between them. The CDR3 spells CSVVSYGYTF. DNA of the CDR3: TGCAGCGTTGTAAGCTATGGCTACACCTTC.

This clonotype has a handful of counts. This sequence joins TRBV5-1 and TRBJ1-2, with 10 bases aligning to TRBD1. After removal of 4 bases from V and 7 bases from J, the junction contained 19 bases not matched to a gene. This CDR3 contains 18 residues. Per germline, CDR1 SGHRS and CDR2 YFSETQ. Written as DNA, the CDR3 is TGCGCCAGCAGCCGACGCGGGATTCAGGGACAGGGGACAAGTGGCTACACCTTC. This codes for CASSRRGIQGQGTSGYTF. The variable domain in full, with the rest retrieved from reference TRBV5-1 and TRBJ1-2, is KAGVTQTPRYLIKTRGQQVTLSCSPISGHRSVSWYQQTPGQGLQFLFEYFSETQRNKGNFPGRFSGRQFSNSRSEMNVSTLELGDSALYLCASSRRGIQGQGTSGYTFGSGTRLTVV.

V is TRBV11-2 and J is TRBJ2-1; 7 bases fit TRBD1. From germline, CDR1 is SGHAT and CDR2 FQNNGV. J lost 8 bases, V lost 4 bases, and 11 bases had no gene match. CDR3 length: 15 residues. The CDR3 spells CASSSRQGRFYEQFF. Written as DNA, the CDR3 is TGTGCCAGCAGCTCGAGACAGGGTCGCTTCTATGAGCAGTTCTTC.

This clonotype was seen more than once but under ten times. The chain recombines TRBV5-5 with TRBJ1-1, with D possibly being TRBD1 (6 bases). V was shortened by 4 bases and J by 4 bases, with 14 bases between the two germline ends. The CDR3 consists of 14 residues. Looked up from germline, CDR1 is SGHKS and CDR2 is YYEKEE (reference sequence). The CDR3 nucleotides are TGTGCCAGCAGCAGACCTTACAGGGTCACTGAAGCTTTCTTT. Protein sequence: CASSRPYRVTEAFF.

The chain carries TRBV30 and TRBJ2-5; a possible D gene is TRBD1 (5 bases). Germline CDR1 and CDR2: GTSNPN and SVGIG (reference sequence). The CDR3 has 12 residues. V lost 2 bases and J 3 bases, leaving 7 bases between the germline ends. The CDR3 spells CAWSFREETQYF. The DNA of the CDR3 is TGTGCCTGGAGTTTCAGGGAAGAGACCCAGTACTTC.

There are a few counts of this clonotype. This chain uses TRBV20-1 with TRBJ2-1, with D possibly matching TRBD2 (6 bases). V was cut by 3 bases and J by 5 bases, with 14 bases left in between. This CDR3 has 14 residues. Germline V gene sequence: CDR1 DFQATT, CDR2 SNEGSKA (reference sequence). CDR3 nucleotides: TGCAGTGCTAGGCTTGGGGGGAGCCACAATGAGCAGTTCTTC. Protein product: CSARLGGSHNEQFF.

The chain joins TRBV4-3 to TRBJ2-3; TRBD2 matches 7 bases. Unmatched junction bases numbered 11, after V lost 2 bases and J lost 6 bases. CDR3 size: 16 residues. CDR1 LGHNA and CDR2 YSLEER come from the germline V gene. The CDR3 spells CASSQRAPLGGDTQYF. CDR3 nucleotides: TGCGCCAGCAGCCAACGGGCCCCTTTGGGGGGGGATACGCAGTATTTT.

The J gene is TRBJ1-4, the V gene TRBV4-3, with D tentatively TRBD1 (6 bases). The V gene lost 0 bases and the J gene lost 10 bases, with 9 bases spanning the gap. Germline lookup yields CDR1 LGHNA and CDR2 YSLEER. The CDR3 is made up of 13 amino acids. The CDR3 nucleotides are TGCGCCAGCAGCCAAGAGGGGGCGGGAAAACTGTTTTTT. Translation: CASSQEGAGKLFF.

This clonotype has more than one count but fewer than ten. The rearrangement uses TRBV6-1 and TRBJ2-1, with D tentatively TRBD2 (6 bases). This CDR3 has 17 residues. Trimming stripped 5 bases from V and 6 bases from J, with 23 bases between. Per germline, CDR1 MNHNS and CDR2 SASEGT. The DNA for the CDR3 is TGTGCCAGCAGTCGTAGCGGAACCATGGGCTTCAGCAATGAGCAGTTCTTC. It translates to CASSRSGTMGFSNEQFF.

The chain combines TRBV5-1 with TRBJ2-7; D is unresolved. The V gene lost 3 bases and the J gene lost 2 bases, with 12 bases spanning the gap. The CDR3 contains 14 residues. Germline loops: CDR1 SGHRS, CDR2 YFSETQ. This CDR3 is CASSYLEKTYEQYF. CDR3 bases: TGCGCCAGCAGCTATTTGGAGAAGACCTACGAGCAGTACTTC.

The chain links TRBV20-1 to TRBJ1-2, with 7 bases fitting TRBD1. Per the germline V gene, CDR1 is DFQATT and CDR2 is SNEGSKA (reference sequence). Trimming at V came to 4 bases and at J to 0 bases, leaving 8 bases not matched to a gene. This CDR3 comprises 15 residues. For the CDR3, the DNA is TGCAGTGCTATCGGGACAGCTAATTCTAACTATGGCTACACCTTC. Translating it yields CSAIGTANSNYGYTF.

This clonotype appeared a few times. V is TRBV3-1 and J is TRBJ2-1, with 7 bases that match TRBD1. The ends lost 2 bases at V and 3 bases at J; junction bases unmatched: 7. The CDR3 contains 16 residues. Germline V gene sequence: CDR1 LGHDT, CDR2 YNNKEL (reference sequence). CDR3 bases: TGTGCCAGCAGCCAACTCGCAGGGGGAGACTACAATGAGCAGTTCTTC. This translates into CASSQLAGGDYNEQFF.

V gene TRBV6-1 combines with J gene TRBJ1-1, with 10 bases identical to TRBD1. With V trimmed by 7 bases and J by 6 bases, 8 bases remained unmatched. The germline V gene has CDR1 MNHNS and CDR2 SASEGT. This CDR3 spans 14 amino acids. The chain's CDR3 is CASILDRGRPEAFF. The DNA for the CDR3 is TGTGCCAGCATCCTAGACAGGGGGCGACCTGAAGCTTTCTTT.

As DNA, the CDR3 is TGTGCCAGCAGTTTCGGGCCGAGCAGTGAAGCTTTCTTT. It is translated as CASSFGPSSEAFF. The genes are TRBV12-3 or TRBV12-4 and TRBJ1-1; D gene uncertain. V dropped 3 bases and J dropped 7 bases, with 12 bases sitting between them. The length of the CDR3 is 13 residues.

This CDR3 reads CASSLVASTYEQYF. CDR3 nucleotide sequence: TGTGCCAGCAGCTTAGTGGCGTCTACCTACGAGCAGTACTTC. The chain links TRBV7-9 to TRBJ2-7; no clear D gene. CDR1 SEHNR and CDR2 FQNEAQ come from the germline V gene (reference sequence). The CDR3 extends over 14 amino acids. Trimming removed 1 base at V and 2 bases at J, with 9 bases between.

This clonotype showed up just a few times. The chain recombines TRBV10-3 with TRBJ2-7, with D hard to call. The ends were cut back, 10 bases at V and 3 bases at J, with 16 bases in the middle. Germline values: CDR1 ENHRY, CDR2 SYGVKD. The length of the CDR3 is 13 residues. The CDR3 nucleotides are TGTGCCACCGCAAGGCAGCTCTTCTACGAGCAGTACTTC. The encoded protein is CATARQLFYEQYF.

The chain uses TRBV12-3 or TRBV12-4 and TRBJ2-2, with 8 bases aligning to TRBD1. The CDR3 sequence is 14 residues long. The V gene end was trimmed by 8 bases and the J gene end by 5 bases; junction bases not matched to a gene: 7. The CDR3 bases are TGTGCCAGCGGCGACAGGGGATGGACCGGGGAGCTGTTTTTT. Protein sequence: CASGDRGWTGELFF.

CDR3 amino acids: CASSSFTGDQPQHF. DNA for the CDR3: TGTGCCAGCAGTTCATTCACAGGGGATCAGCCCCAGCATTTT. J is TRBJ1-5 and V is TRBV12-3 or TRBV12-4; TRBD1 aligns across 7 bases. This CDR3 spans 14 amino acids. Unmatched junction bases numbered 5, after V lost 4 bases and J lost 5 bases.

This clonotype appeared a few times. The V gene is TRBV6-2 or TRBV6-3, the J gene TRBJ2-1; either TRBD1 or TRBD2 may supply D (5 bases each). The CDR3 runs to 15 residues. CDR1 MNHEY and CDR2 SVGEGT come from the germline V gene. The ends were cut back, 6 bases at V and 4 bases at J, with 16 bases in the middle. The CDR3 is CASSTPGRMYNEQFF. CDR3 in DNA: TGTGCCAGCAGCACCCCGGGACGGATGTACAATGAGCAGTTCTTC.

The chain has TRBV6-5 and TRBJ2-1; D is uncertain. The V and J ends lost 0 bases and 6 bases respectively, with 12 bases between them. Germline CDR1 and CDR2: MNHEY and SVGAGI. The CDR3 length is 15 residues. The CDR3 loop is CASSYSFTSPNEQFF. The CDR3 DNA follows: TGTGCCAGCAGTTACTCGTTCACATCGCCCAATGAGCAGTTCTTC.

Only a few counts were recorded for this clonotype. The V call is TRBV6-5, the J call TRBJ2-1; D not certain. Trimming took off 2 bases at V and 9 bases at J, with 8 bases between the two ends. Germline V CDR1 and CDR2: MNHEY, SVGAGI. This CDR3 is built from 12 residues. The CDR3 loop reads CASSYVGREQFF. Here the CDR3 DNA reads TGTGCCAGCAGTTACGTGGGTCGTGAGCAGTTCTTC.